One and the same sample provided the 6 T cell receptor beta chains below, sequenced in a study of post-analysis software for immune sequencing data (dated by TCRdb to between 2014 and 2017). The investigation overall reported the following: Significantly higher frequencies in patients than in controls were found for roughly 5 TRBV segments, including TRBV5-6, TRBV5-1 and TRBV20-1.

The antigens these receptors bind are not known. Libraries were constructed by PCR. This sample was sequenced with an Illumina HiSeq 2500. To reduce PCR and sequencing biases, unique molecular identifiers were incorporated into the TCR beta cDNA libraries. The public sequencing data were trimmed at Q25 with fastp and processed into clonotypes with MiXCR by TCRdb, which kept only in-frame beta chains. CDR3 protein duplicates are merged, each entry listing the most common genes and DNA. The sample includes 650,000 to 900,000 distinct CDR3 sequences, with around 45% observed a single time. The biggest ten clones account for roughly 5% of the sample. The sample taken for sequencing was blood. The receptors shown here come from a girl between 5 and 17 years old with multiple sclerosis.

The table lists this clonotype with a few counts. The rearrangement uses TRBV6-5 and TRBJ1-2; TRBD1 matches at 9 bases. This CDR3 contains 14 residues. Germline-derived CDR1 and CDR2 are MNHEY and SVGAGI. The V gene end was trimmed by 4 bases and the J gene end by 7 bases; junction bases not matched to a gene: 7. The CDR3 sequence is CASSSRGQGLGYTF. The CDR3 DNA is TGTGCCAGCAGTTCTCGGGGACAGGGTCTTGGCTACACCTTC.

The chain uses TRBV5-1 and TRBJ2-4, with D possibly matching TRBD1 (5 bases). Judging by the DNA end, TRBJ2-7 fits better; the J call may be wrong. The CDR3 length is 14 residues. Germline CDR1 and CDR2: SGHRS and YFSETQ. The CDR3 loop reads CASSPTGPLHEQYF. The CDR3 DNA follows: TGCGCCAGCAGCCCCACAGGACCTCTCCACGAGCAGTACTTC.

This chain joins TRBV29-1 and TRBJ1-2, with 8 nucleotides matching TRBD1. J gave up 4 bases and V 4 bases, and 5 bases lay outside the gene matches. The CDR3 runs to 13 residues. From germline, CDR1 is SQVTM and CDR2 ANQGSEA. Written as DNA, the CDR3 is TGCAGCGTTGGGTCAGGGGGCGGCTATGGCTACACCTTC. It encodes CSVGSGGGYGYTF. Full variable domain (rest looked up from reference TRBV29-1 and TRBJ1-2): SAVISQKPSRDICQRGTSLTIQCQVDSQVTMMFWYRQQPGQSLTLIATANQGSEATYESGFVIDKFPISRPNLTFSTLTVSNMSPEDSSIYLCSVGSGGGYGYTFGSGTRLTVV.

Concerning this clonotype itself: A read error may produce the germline difference seen at one junction end. The chain links TRBV7-2 to TRBJ2-4; 9 bases agree with TRBD2. This CDR3 comprises 16 residues. Germline V gene lookup returns CDR1 SGHTA and CDR2 FQGNSA. CDR3 sequence reads: CASSPGTSSGKNIQYF. The CDR3 DNA sequence: TGCGCCAGCAGCCCAGGGACTAGCTCAGGCAAAAACATTCAGTACTTC.

A few counts support this clonotype. J is TRBJ2-2 and V is TRBV7-3; D may be TRBD2 (6 bases). The CDR3 has 14 amino acids. V lost 7 bases and J lost 0, with 9 bases in between. CDR1 and CDR2 from the germline V gene are SGHTA and FQGTGA. The CDR3 loop reads CASTRGANTGELFF. Here the CDR3 DNA reads TGTGCCAGCACACGCGGGGCGAACACCGGGGAGCTGTTTTTT.

A single count supports this clonotype. Sequence at one end of the junction differs from germline and may be a read error. The chain carries TRBV27 and TRBJ1-2, with 7 bases matching TRBD1. This CDR3 contains 14 residues. Germline V gene sequence: CDR1 MNHEY, CDR2 SMNVEV (reference sequence). The CDR3 region has the DNA TGTGCCAGCAGTAGCACAGGGGTCAACTATGGTTACACCTTC. The encoded protein is CASSSTGVNYGYTF.